These 17 T cell receptor beta chains share one sample of origin, sequenced in a study of OX40 agonist ivuxolimab in advanced cancers. TCRdb keeps only in-frame clones here, not all; method: immunoSEQ multiplex PCR. This table holds more than 20,000 clones, 85% to 90% found once. Material: CD4+ or CD8+ T cells sorted from blood, obtained in a trial of the OX40 agonist ivuxolimab. These receptor sequences come from an adult with an advanced solid tumor such as melanoma, head and neck, liver or kidney cancer.

The chain is built from TRBV27 and TRBJ1-5; D is unresolved. The V gene's germline CDR1 is MNHEY and CDR2 SMNVEV (reference sequence). V dropped 5 bases and J dropped 3 bases, with 23 bases sitting between them. This CDR3 comprises 18 residues. The CDR3 bases are TGTGCCAGCAGTATCACCGCTTTGGGGTCTATGGACAATCAGCCCCAGCATTTT. It specifies CASSITALGSMDNQPQHF.

V and J are TRBV10-3 and TRBJ2-1, with no clear D. The CDR3 extends over 17 amino acids. Trimming pared 0 bases from V and 0 bases from J, leaving 12 bases between. The germline gives CDR1 ENHRY, CDR2 SYGVKD. The DNA of the CDR3 is TGTGCCATCAGTGAGTCGATGTCGGCTAGCTCCTACAATGAGCAGTTCTTC. Protein product: CAISESMSASSYNEQFF.

The V call is TRBV6-5, the J call TRBJ2-7, with 10 bases fitting TRBD1. Germline trimming cut 2 bases from V and 5 bases from J; bases unmatched to any gene: 3. Germline CDR1 and CDR2: MNHEY and SVGAGI. This CDR3 has 14 residues. CDR3 in DNA: TGTGCCAGCAGTTACAGACAGGGGGCAAACGAGCAGTACTTC. Protein sequence: CASSYRQGANEQYF.

V gene TRBV4-1 combines with J gene TRBJ2-7; TRBD2 aligns across 13 bases. The CDR3 runs to 16 residues. J was trimmed by 4 bases and V by 1 base; bases with no gene match: 4. Per the germline V gene, CDR1 is MGHRA and CDR2 is YSYEKL. The CDR3 region has the DNA TGCGCCAGCAGCCAAGGCCTGACTAGCGGGGGGTACGAGCAGTACTTC. This gives the protein CASSQGLTSGGYEQYF.

The chain carries TRBV19 and TRBJ1-1; D is undetermined. The CDR3 contains 13 residues. Germline CDR1 LNHDA, CDR2 SQIVND (reference sequence). V gave up 3 bases and J gave up 1 base, with 6 bases separating them. The CDR3 DNA reads TGTGCCAGTAGTATCCGAGGGAACACTGAAGCTTTCTTT. This sequence encodes CASSIRGNTEAFF.

This clone was detected once. The chain combines TRBV2 with TRBJ2-5; possibly TRBD1 or TRBD2 for D (5 bases each). The CDR3 consists of 15 residues. Trimming stripped 7 bases from V and 6 bases from J, with 21 bases between. Per germline, CDR1 SNHLY and CDR2 FYNNEI. The CDR3 DNA reads as TGTGCCAGCACCCCGGGGCGCTTAGCCGGACAGACCCAGTACTTC. Translation: CASTPGRLAGQTQYF.

The chain uses TRBV19 and TRBJ1-5, with D possibly being TRBD1 (5 bases). The CDR3 is made up of 15 amino acids. Germline lookup yields CDR1 LNHDA and CDR2 SQIVND (reference sequence). V was shortened by 7 bases and J by 7 bases, with 20 bases between the two germline ends. CDR3 bases: TGTGCCAGTACCCTGCGCCGGGGGAGGCCCCAGCCCCAGCATTTT. Translated: CASTLRRGRPQPQHF.

This chain connects TRBV30 to TRBJ1-6; tentatively, D is TRBD1 (5 bases). V was pared by 1 base and J by 4 bases, with 14 bases between. This CDR3 has 16 residues. The germline CDR1 and CDR2 sequences are GTSNPN and SVGIG (reference sequence). The CDR3 here is CAWSAYGTEYNSPLHF. CDR3 nucleotide sequence: TGTGCCTGGAGTGCCTACGGGACCGAATATAATTCACCCCTCCACTTT.

This clone came up once. The genes are TRBV2 and TRBJ2-1, with 7 bases lining up with TRBD2. Germline CDR1 is SNHLY and CDR2 is FYNNEI. CDR3 length: 14 residues. The V gene end was trimmed by 8 bases and the J gene end by 0 bases; junction bases not matched to a gene: 4. DNA for the CDR3: TGTGCCAGCGGTGGCGGGAGCTCCTACAATGAGCAGTTCTTC. Protein product: CASGGGSSYNEQFF.

The chain recombines TRBV7-9 with TRBJ2-1; 11 bases map to TRBD2. There are 12 residues in the CDR3. The germline gives CDR1 SEHNR, CDR2 FQNEAQ (reference sequence). Trimming at V came to 5 bases and at J to 10 bases, leaving 1 base not matched to a gene. The CDR3 DNA sequence: TGTGCCAGCAGCCCTAGCGGGAGGGAGCAGTTCTTC. Protein sequence: CASSPSGREQFF.

This clone was recorded only once. The chain employs TRBV18 and TRBJ1-6; D is possibly TRBD1 (5 bases). The CDR3 consists of 15 residues. The ends were cut back, 2 bases at V and 7 bases at J, with 12 bases in the middle. From germline, CDR1 is KGHSH and CDR2 LQKENI. CDR3 in amino acids: CASSPMGLRNSPLHF. CDR3 in DNA: TGTGCCAGCTCACCAATGGGACTAAGGAATTCACCCCTCCACTTT.

This clone came up a few times. V and J are TRBV15 and TRBJ2-7; tentative D call: TRBD2 (5 bases). The germline CDR1 and CDR2 sequences are LNHNV and YYDKDF (reference sequence). Trimming stripped 1 base from V and 8 bases from J, with 18 bases between. This CDR3 has 15 residues. CDR3: CATSRARMGDLKQYF. The CDR3 DNA is TGTGCCACCAGCAGAGCCCGGATGGGAGACCTCAAGCAGTACTTC.

The rearrangement uses TRBV7-6 and TRBJ2-3, with TRBD2 matching 9 bases. V lost 2 bases and J lost 2; bases outside the gene matches: 14. In germline, CDR1 is SGHVS, CDR2 FNYEAQ. The CDR3 is made up of 19 amino acids. The CDR3 nucleotides are TGTGCCAGCAGCTTAATTTGGCGAGCGGGAGGACTAGTCACAGATACGCAGTATTTT. It codes for CASSLIWRAGGLVTDTQYF.

This clone was recorded once. The V call is TRBV6-5, the J call TRBJ1-1; possible D gene TRBD1, 6 bases. Deletions cut 1 base from V and 3 bases from J, with 12 bases between. The CDR3 extends over 15 amino acids. Germline V gives CDR1 MNHEY, CDR2 SVGAGI. The CDR3, as DNA: TGTGCCAGCAGTTACTTTGGGGGCGTGCACACTGAAGCTTTCTTT. Its protein product is CASSYFGGVHTEAFF.

In the case of this clone: Distinct nucleotide sequences in the sample also encode this CDR3. V is TRBV2 and J is TRBJ1-1, with D possibly matching TRBD1 (6 bases). Between the trimmed V and J ends, which lost 6 bases and 7 bases, there was a span of 9 bases. This CDR3 is 11 amino acids long. Germline assignment: CDR1 SNHLY and CDR2 FYNNEI. CDR3: CASRGAFEAFF. Here the CDR3 DNA reads TGTGCCAGCAGGGGGGCCTTTGAAGCTTTCTTT.

V usage is TRBV5-1 and J usage is TRBJ2-5; possibly TRBD1 for D (6 bases). The CDR3 is 15 residues long. Germline V gives CDR1 SGHRS, CDR2 YFSETQ. Trimming cost V 0 bases and J 5 bases, with 14 bases left between them. CDR3 DNA: TGCGCCAGCAGCTTGGAAGGCGGGCAGGGGGAGACCCAGTACTTC. It codes for CASSLEGGQGETQYF. Combining the CDR3 with reference TRBV5-1 and TRBJ2-5 gives the whole variable domain KAGVTQTPRYLIKTRGQQVTLSCSPISGHRSVSWYQQTPGQGLQFLFEYFSETQRNKGNFPGRFSGRQFSNSRSEMNVSTLELGDSALYLCASSLEGGQGETQYFGPGTRLLVL.

The rearrangement uses TRBV7-2 and TRBJ2-1, with D possibly being TRBD2 (6 bases). This CDR3 spans 18 amino acids. V gave up 5 bases and J gave up 4 bases, with 24 bases separating them. Germline CDR1 and CDR2: SGHTA and FQGNSA. CDR3 DNA sequence: TGTGCCAGCAGCCGCCTCCCCTCCTTAGCGGATCTTTACAATGAGCAGTTCTTC. Translating gives CASSRLPSLADLYNEQFF.